The T cell receptor (beta chain) under discussion was sequenced for a study of cytomegalovirus exposure and HLA in healthy donors. Across the study: Membership in the Caucasian-associated ancestry cluster was found for about 84% of 300 to 500 genotyped donors. Findings and limits, study-wide: Most TCRs appeared rarely, but some public TCRs recurred in many donors.

On this clone: Antigen unknown.

The PCR ran on 60 Vbeta and 13 Jbeta primers. Per the original methods: Some 11 million of the about 80 million unique TCR beta chains counted in a later analysis were shared. Measured with immunoSEQ multiplex PCR; TCRdb has only the in-frame clones, and not every one. V and J calls and clone size are as listed in that table; D and trimming were resolved from the DNA. Of some 70,000 clones in the sample, around four fifths were seen once. Trimming left V 2 bases short and J 3 bases short, with 7 bases between. Germline V gene lookup returns CDR1 MNHEY and CDR2 SVGAGI. The CDR3 runs to 14 residues. The gene calls are TRBV6-5 and TRBJ2-2, with TRBD1 as a possible D gene (5 bases). The specimen was PBMCs. The TCR originated in a male donor in good health and CMV-seropositive. The CDR3 sequence: CASSYGHYTGELFF. CDR3 in DNA: TGTGCCAGCAGTTACGGACATTACACCGGGGAGCTGTTTTTT.